This T cell receptor (beta chain) was sequenced in a study of blood T cell repertoires in COVID-19. The V end lost 5 bases, the J end lost 1 base, and 17 bases lay between the germline ends. CDR1 KGHSH and CDR2 LQKENI come from the germline V gene. This CDR3 is built from 16 residues. Using immunoSEQ multiplex PCR, the repertoire was profiled, and TCRdb retains in-frame clones only, with some absent. The table includes 230,000 or so clones, 84% detected once. The chain combines TRBV18 with TRBJ1-1; D is possibly TRBD1 (6 bases). The receptor was derived from a woman aged 40 to 55 who had recovered from COVID-19. Sequenced input: peripheral blood. The CDR3 spells CASSAGTPGTNTEAFF. The CDR3 DNA follows: TGTGCCAGCTCAGCTGGGACACCTGGGACGAACACTGAAGCTTTCTTT.